A selection of T cell receptor beta chains follows, all from one sample in a study of T cells in Graves' hyperthyroidism and ophthalmopathy. A single record per CDR3 protein comes from TCRdb applying MiXCR to the multiplex PCR reads. The sample holds 700,000 to 950,000 distinct CDR3 sequences, roughly 32% seen once. Source material: blood. The origin of the receptors is a woman aged 40 to 50 with Graves' hyperthyroidism. The CDR3 runs from the conserved cysteine through the conserved F or W. A D gene is named only where the DNA matches it firmly. Expanded clones get a size class; other rows say once, few or many, or leave the size out.

v_gene	d_gene	abundance	len	j_gene	CDR3aa	CDR3nt
TRBV7-9	NA	NA	21	TRBJ1-4	CASSSYDSAKHFSANNEKLFF	TGTGCCAGCAGCTCTTACGACAGTGCAAAACACTTCTCGGCAAACAATGAAAAACTGTTTTTT
TRBV7-9	NA	few	15	TRBJ1-1	CASSFSLWGNTEAFF	TGTGCCAGCAGCTTCTCCTTGTGGGGCAACACTGAAGCTTTCTTT
TRBV7-2	NA	many	12	TRBJ2-7	CASSLSSYEQYF	TGTGCCAGCAGCTTGAGCTCCTACGAGCAGTACTTC
TRBV12-3/TRBV12-4	TRBD1	NA	17	TRBJ1-2	CASSYGTGPTLIYGYTF	TGTGCCAGCAGTTACGGGACAGGTCCAACCCTAATCTATGGCTACACCTTC
TRBV5-4	NA	NA	14	TRBJ1-6	CASSQDVTVKFLHF	TGCGCCAGCAGCCAAGATGTGACAGTGAAGTTCCTCCACTTT
TRBV7-2	NA	NA	16	TRBJ2-5	CASSQRPGAEGETQYF	TGTGCCAGCAGCCAAAGACCGGGGGCCGAGGGGGAGACCCAGTACTTC
TRBV11-3	NA	few	16	TRBJ1-2	CASSQDLSRTDYGYTF	TGTGCCAGCAGCCAAGATCTAAGCAGAACAGACTATGGCTACACCTTC
TRBV6-5	TRBD1	NA	15	TRBJ1-1	CASRIQGARDTEAFF	TGTGCCAGCAGGATACAGGGGGCTCGGGACACTGAAGCTTTCTTT
TRBV10-3	NA	many	13	TRBJ2-2	CAIMEGWTGELFF	TGTGCCATCATGGAGGGTTGGACCGGGGAGCTGTTTTTT
TRBV13	TRBD2	many	15	TRBJ2-7	CASSRGTSGFYEQYF	TGTGCCAGCAGCCGAGGGACTAGCGGTTTCTACGAGCAGTACTTC
TRBV6-5	NA	once	16	TRBJ1-2	CASSSLPPQGRGGYTF	TGTGCCAGCAGTTCCCTGCCCCCACAGGGTAGGGGTGGCTACACCTTC
TRBV3-1	NA	few	13	TRBJ1-6	CASSQVLDSPLHF	TGTGCCAGCAGCCAAGTGCTGGATTCACCCCTCCACTTT
TRBV10-2	NA	NA	12	TRBJ1-1	CAMGLQNTEAFF	TGCGCTATGGGACTTCAGAACACTGAAGCTTTCTTT
TRBV20-1	NA	NA	14	TRBJ1-5	CSATSGRGAQPQHF	TGCAGTGCTACCTCGGGTAGAGGGGCGCAGCCCCAGCATTTT
TRBV7-2	NA	NA	11	TRBJ1-5	CASSTDQPQHF	TGTGCCAGCAGCACGGACCAGCCCCAGCATTTT
TRBV12-3/TRBV12-4	NA	NA	13	TRBJ2-3	CASSSHSTDTQYF	TGTGCCAGCAGTTCCCACAGCACAGATACGCAGTATTTT
TRBV20-1	TRBD1	many	14	TRBJ2-5	CSATGTGRQETQYF	TGCAGTGCTACAGGGACAGGGAGACAAGAGACCCAGTACTTC
TRBV28	NA	NA	16	TRBJ2-6	CASYSPGGSGANVLTF	TGTGCCAGTTACTCTCCCGGGGGCTCTGGGGCCAACGTCCTGACTTTC
TRBV7-2	NA	few	17	TRBJ1-1	CASSLLGSGWGGTEAFF	TGTGCCAGCAGCCTTCTAGGTTCGGGTTGGGGTGGCACTGAAGCTTTCTTT
TRBV12-3/TRBV12-4	TRBD1	NA	13	TRBJ2-7	CASSLTGTGDQYF	TGTGCCAGCAGTTTGACTGGGACAGGCGACCAGTACTTC
TRBV27	NA	NA	14	TRBJ2-7	CASSLSGHFYEQYF	TGTGCCAGCAGTTTATCTGGACACTTCTACGAGCAGTACTTC
TRBV11-2	NA	many	13	TRBJ2-5	CASSGRGRETQYF	TGTGCCAGCAGCGGACGGGGCCGGGAGACCCAGTACTTC